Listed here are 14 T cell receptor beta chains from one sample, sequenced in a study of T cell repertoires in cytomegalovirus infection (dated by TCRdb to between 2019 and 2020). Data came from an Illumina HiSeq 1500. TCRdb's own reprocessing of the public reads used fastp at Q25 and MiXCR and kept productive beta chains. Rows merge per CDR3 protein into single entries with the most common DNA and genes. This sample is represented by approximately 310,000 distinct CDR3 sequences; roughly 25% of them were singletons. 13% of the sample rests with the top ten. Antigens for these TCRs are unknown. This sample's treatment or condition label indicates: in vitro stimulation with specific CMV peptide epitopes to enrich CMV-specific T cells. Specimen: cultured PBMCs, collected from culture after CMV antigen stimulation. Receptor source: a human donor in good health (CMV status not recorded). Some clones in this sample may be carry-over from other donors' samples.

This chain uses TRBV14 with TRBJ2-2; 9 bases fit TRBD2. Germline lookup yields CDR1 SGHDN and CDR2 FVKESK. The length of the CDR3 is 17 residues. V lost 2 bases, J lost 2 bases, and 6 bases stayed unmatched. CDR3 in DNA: TGTGCCAGCAGCCAATTCGGCGGGAGGGTTAACACCGGGGAGCTGTTTTTT. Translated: CASSQFGGRVNTGELFF.

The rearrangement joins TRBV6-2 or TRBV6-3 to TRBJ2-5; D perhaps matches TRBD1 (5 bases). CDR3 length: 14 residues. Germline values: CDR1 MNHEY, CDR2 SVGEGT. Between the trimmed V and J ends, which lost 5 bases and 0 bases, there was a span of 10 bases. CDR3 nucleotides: TGTGCCAGCAGTACAGGACATAACCAAGAGACCCAGTACTTC. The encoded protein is CASSTGHNQETQYF.

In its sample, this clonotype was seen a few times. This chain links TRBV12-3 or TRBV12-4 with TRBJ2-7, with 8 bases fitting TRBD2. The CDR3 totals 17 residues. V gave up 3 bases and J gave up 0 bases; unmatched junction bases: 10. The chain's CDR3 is CASSFWAGGRDSYEQYF. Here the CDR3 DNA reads TGTGCCAGCAGTTTTTGGGCGGGAGGTCGCGACTCCTACGAGCAGTACTTC.

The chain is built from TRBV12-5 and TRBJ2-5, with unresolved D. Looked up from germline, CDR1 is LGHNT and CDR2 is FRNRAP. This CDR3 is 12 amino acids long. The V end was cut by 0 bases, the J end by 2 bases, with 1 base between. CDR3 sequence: CASGLVQETQYF. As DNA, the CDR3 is TGTGCTAGTGGTTTGGTACAAGAGACCCAGTACTTC.

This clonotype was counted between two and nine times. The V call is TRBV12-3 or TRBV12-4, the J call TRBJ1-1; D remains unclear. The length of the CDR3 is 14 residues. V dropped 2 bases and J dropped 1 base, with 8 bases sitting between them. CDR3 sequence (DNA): TGTGCCAGCAGTTTAAATCACAAGAACACTGAAGCTTTCTTT. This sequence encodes CASSLNHKNTEAFF.

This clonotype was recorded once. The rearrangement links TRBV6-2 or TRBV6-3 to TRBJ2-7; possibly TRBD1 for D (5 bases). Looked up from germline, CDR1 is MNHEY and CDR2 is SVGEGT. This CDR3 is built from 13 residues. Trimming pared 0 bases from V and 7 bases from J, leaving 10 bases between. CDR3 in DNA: TGTGCCAGCAGTTACTCGATTAGGGGTGAGCAGTACTTC. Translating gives CASSYSIRGEQYF.

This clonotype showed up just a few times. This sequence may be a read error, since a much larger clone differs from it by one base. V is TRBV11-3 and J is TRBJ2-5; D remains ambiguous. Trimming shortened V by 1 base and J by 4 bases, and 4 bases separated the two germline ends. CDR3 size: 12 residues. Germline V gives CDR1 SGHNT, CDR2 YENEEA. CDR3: CASSLVPETQYF. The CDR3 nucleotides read TGTGCCAGCAGCTTAGTGCCAGAGACCCAGTACTTC.

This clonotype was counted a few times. The CDR3 region is CASSPPGLASTDTQYF. The CDR3, as DNA: TGCGCCAGCAGCCCACCTGGACTAGCGAGCACAGATACGCAGTATTTT. This chain joins TRBV4-1 and TRBJ2-3, with TRBD2 matching over 9 bases. The junction had 5 bases not matched to a gene; V was cut back by 4 bases and J by 0 bases. Germline V gene sequence: CDR1 MGHRA, CDR2 YSYEKL. This CDR3 has 16 amino acids.

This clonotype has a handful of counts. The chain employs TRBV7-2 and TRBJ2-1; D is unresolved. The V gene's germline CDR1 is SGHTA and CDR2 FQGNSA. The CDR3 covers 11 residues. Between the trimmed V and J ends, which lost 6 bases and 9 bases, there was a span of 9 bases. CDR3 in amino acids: CASRRRREQFF. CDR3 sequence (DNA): TGTGCCAGCAGACGCCGTCGTGAGCAGTTCTTC.

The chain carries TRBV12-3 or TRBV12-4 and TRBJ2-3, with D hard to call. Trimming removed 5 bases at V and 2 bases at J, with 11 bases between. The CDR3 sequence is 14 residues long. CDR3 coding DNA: TGTGCCAGCAGTCCCTACCCAGACACAGATACGCAGTATTTT. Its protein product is CASSPYPDTDTQYF.

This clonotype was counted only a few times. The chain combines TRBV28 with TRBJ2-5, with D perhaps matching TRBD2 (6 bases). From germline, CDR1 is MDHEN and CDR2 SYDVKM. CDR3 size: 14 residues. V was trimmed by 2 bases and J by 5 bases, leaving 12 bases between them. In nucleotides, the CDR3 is TGTGCCAGCAGTTTAACGGGCGGGATGGAGACCCAGTACTTC. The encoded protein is CASSLTGGMETQYF.

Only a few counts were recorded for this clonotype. This CDR3 is CASSLAATSYEQYF. CDR3 nucleotides: TGTGCCAGCAGTTTGGCGGCGACGTCCTACGAGCAGTACTTC. V usage is TRBV28 and J usage is TRBJ2-7; D remains ambiguous. V was clipped by 3 bases and J by 1 base, with 10 bases between them. This CDR3 has 14 amino acids. Germline CDR1 is MDHEN and CDR2 is SYDVKM.

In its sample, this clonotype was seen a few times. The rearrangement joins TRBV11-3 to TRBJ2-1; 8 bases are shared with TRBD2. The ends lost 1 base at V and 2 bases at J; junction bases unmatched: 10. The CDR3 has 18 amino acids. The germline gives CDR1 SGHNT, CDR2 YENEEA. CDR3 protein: CASSLGGTSQSTYNEQFF. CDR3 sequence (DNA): TGTGCCAGCAGCTTAGGGGGGACTAGTCAGAGCACCTACAATGAGCAGTTCTTC.

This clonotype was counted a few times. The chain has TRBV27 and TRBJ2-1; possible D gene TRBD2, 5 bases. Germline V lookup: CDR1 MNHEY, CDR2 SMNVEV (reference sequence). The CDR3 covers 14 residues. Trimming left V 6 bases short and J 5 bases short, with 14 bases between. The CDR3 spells CASSLGGHNNEQFF. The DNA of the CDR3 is TGTGCCAGCAGCCTAGGAGGCCACAACAATGAGCAGTTCTTC.